The entry below gives a single T cell receptor (beta chain) sequence along with its context. Trimming pared 5 bases from V and 0 bases from J, leaving 12 bases between. The CDR3 runs to 14 residues. Germline-derived CDR1 and CDR2 are SGDLS and YYNGEE. This specimen comes from a study of CD8 T cells in Susac syndrome. Reverse transcription of roughly 0.5 to 1 ug RNA was carried out with random hexamers. From the immunoSEQ multiplex PCR reads, TCRdb called clonotypes with MiXCR, one entry per CDR3 protein. The sample lists under 200,000 distinct CDR3 sequences, about 95% occurring once. The rearrangement joins TRBV9 to TRBJ2-7; D is possibly TRBD2 (5 bases). This clonotype originated in a human donor with Susac syndrome. The sample was CD8+ T cells from PBMCs. Written as DNA, the CDR3 is TGTGCCAGCAGTGTGGGAGATAGCTCCTACGAGCAGTACTTC. It specifies CASSVGDSSYEQYF.